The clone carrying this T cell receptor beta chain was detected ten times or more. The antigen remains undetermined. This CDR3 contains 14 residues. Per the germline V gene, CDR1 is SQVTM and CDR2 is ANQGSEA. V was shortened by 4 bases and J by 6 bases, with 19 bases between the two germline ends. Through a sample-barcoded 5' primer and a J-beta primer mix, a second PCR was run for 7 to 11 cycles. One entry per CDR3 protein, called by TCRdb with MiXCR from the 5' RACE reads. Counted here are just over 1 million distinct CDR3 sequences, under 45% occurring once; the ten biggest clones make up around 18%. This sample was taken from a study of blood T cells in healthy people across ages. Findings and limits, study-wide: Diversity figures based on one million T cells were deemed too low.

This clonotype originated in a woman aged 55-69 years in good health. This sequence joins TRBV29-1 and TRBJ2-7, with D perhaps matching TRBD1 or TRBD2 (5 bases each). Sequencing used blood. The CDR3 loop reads CSVVGGLGAGEQYF. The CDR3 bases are TGCAGCGTTGTTGGGGGTCTAGGGGCAGGCGAGCAGTACTTC.